These 5 T cell receptor beta chains were all obtained from the same sample, sequenced in a study of regulatory T cells in long-lasting Graves disease. Time point given: newly diagnosed GD, antithyroid drugs for less than 3 months. The TCR library was prepared using RNA isolated from PBMCs. With iRepertoire HTBI primers and Arm-PCR of CDR3 regions, TCR beta libraries were built. Each CDR3 protein gets one entry after TCRdb re-called the multiplex PCR reads with MiXCR. The sample contains roughly 500,000 distinct CDR3 sequences, roughly 15% of which appear only once. These data also formed part of another study, on T cells in Graves' hyperthyroidism and ophthalmopathy.

Source: peripheral blood mononuclear cells (PBMCs), taken at new diagnosis, from a patient treated with antithyroid drugs. These receptors were obtained from a woman in her 50s with Graves disease.

In this sample, this clonotype turned up many times. The chain joins TRBV5-5 to TRBJ2-5, with D maybe TRBD1 (6 bases). Germline V gene data show CDR1 as SGHKS and CDR2 as YYEKEE (reference sequence). Deletions cut 0 bases from V and 4 bases from J, with 10 bases between. The CDR3 loop spans 14 amino acids. The CDR3 reads CASSLDRDTETQYF. CDR3 sequence (DNA): TGTGCCAGCAGCTTGGACAGGGACACAGAGACCCAGTACTTC.

This chain joins TRBV28 and TRBJ2-5, with 13 bases aligning to TRBD2. Trimming took 6 bases from V and 2 from J; bases not matched to a gene: 12. Germline lookup yields CDR1 MDHEN and CDR2 SYDVKM. The CDR3 is 18 amino acids. The CDR3 DNA follows: TGTGCCAGCAGCAGGCCTTCGGGACTAGCGGGGCCACAAGAGACCCAGTACTTC. This encodes CASSRPSGLAGPQETQYF. Using reference TRBV28 and TRBJ2-5 for the parts outside the CDR3, the full variable domain is DVKVTQSSRYLVKRTGEKVFLECVQDMDHENMFWYRQDPGLGLRLIYFSYDVKMKEKGDIPEGYSVSREKKERFSLILESASTNQTSMYLCASSRPSGLAGPQETQYFGPGTRLLVL.

This clonotype was found many times. This chain uses TRBV12-3 or TRBV12-4 with TRBJ2-1; a possible D gene is TRBD1 (6 bases). The CDR3 runs to 12 residues. The V gene lost 6 bases and the J gene lost 4 bases, with 7 bases spanning the gap. The CDR3 here is CASRRGYNEQFF. CDR3 bases: TGTGCCAGCAGGAGGGGGTACAATGAGCAGTTCTTC.

This clonotype has at least ten counts. The chain combines TRBV2 with TRBJ2-2, with a tentative D call TRBD1 (5 bases). V was shortened by 6 bases and J by 0 bases, with 14 bases between the two germline ends. Per the germline V gene, CDR1 is SNHLY and CDR2 is FYNNEI. CDR3 length equals 16 residues. CDR3 region: CASSQPQAANTGELFF. The DNA for the CDR3 is TGTGCCAGCAGCCAACCACAGGCGGCGAACACCGGGGAGCTGTTTTTT. The whole variable domain, filled in from reference TRBV2 and TRBJ2-2, reads EPEVTQTPSHQVTQMGQEVILRCVPISNHLYFYWYRQILGQKVEFLVSFYNNEISEKSEIFDDQFSVERPDGSNFTLKIRSTKLEDSAMYFCASSQPQAANTGELFFGEGSRLTVL.

CDR3 bases: TGCGCCAGCAGCTCGGACAGGGTAGGGGACTACACCTTC. Encoded protein: CASSSDRVGDYTF. The V gene is TRBV5-1, the J gene TRBJ1-2, with TRBD1 matching over 8 bases. The CDR3 is 13 residues long. V dropped 3 bases and J dropped 10; count of bases not matched to a gene: 8. Germline V gene lookup returns CDR1 SGHRS and CDR2 YFSETQ.